This TCR beta chain is drawn from a study of T cell responses to AZD1222 COVID-19 vaccine. Whole-study results and caveats: Donors were mostly white British, more females; clonal diversity possibly underestimated. Targets within unmutated variant regions were reportedly found for nearly half of spike-specific TCRs. Of the AZD1222 recipients, only 5 or 6 were seropositive at baseline. In all cases, repertoires were sampled only after the peak T cell response.

Produced via immunoSEQ multiplex PCR; TCRdb's table is partial and in-frame only. Among some 120,000 clones, roughly 90% were seen once, and the ten largest hold more than 4%. The CDR3 totals 17 residues. In germline, CDR1 is LGHDT, CDR2 YNNKEL (reference sequence). The V segment lost 3 bases and the J segment 4 bases; nucleotides outside the gene matches: 12. In regard to this clone: Its antigen remains unknown.

The source material was peripheral blood, sampled on day 0 of AZD1222 vaccination. The receptor comes from an adult in good health. The rearrangement joins TRBV3-1 (or the pseudogene TRBV3-2) to TRBJ1-1; 9 nucleotides agree with TRBD1. CDR3 DNA: TGTGCCAGCAGCCAGATTAGGGACAGGGCTAGAGGCACTGAAGCTTTCTTT. It codes for CASSQIRDRARGTEAFF.